The 27 T cell receptor beta chains below were found in one sample sequenced in a study of blood T cell repertoires in COVID-19. Only in-frame clones appear in the TCRdb table, and some are missing; sequencing was by immunoSEQ multiplex PCR. The sample has some 140,000 clones, around three quarters seen once. Sequencing was performed on peripheral blood. The origin of the receptors is a man aged 80 or over with acute or convalescent COVID-19.

V usage is TRBV19 and J usage is TRBJ2-6, with TRBD1 as a possible D gene (6 bases). This CDR3 is 16 amino acids long. The V end was cut by 5 bases, the J end by 2 bases, with 13 bases between. Germline V lookup: CDR1 LNHDA, CDR2 SQIVND (reference sequence). Here the CDR3 DNA reads TGTGCCAGTAGTCCATCCAGGGGCCCTGGGGCCAACGTCCTGACTTTC. Protein product: CASSPSRGPGANVLTF.

DNA for the CDR3: TGTGCCAGCAGCCGGGGACAAGCGCTGTCTGGCTACACCTTC. Translated, it gives CASSRGQALSGYTF. This chain uses TRBV7-2 with TRBJ1-2; TRBD1 might be the D (6 bases). V lost 5 bases and J 7 bases, leaving 17 bases between the germline ends. Per the germline V gene, CDR1 is SGHTA and CDR2 is FQGNSA. The CDR3 loop spans 14 amino acids.

The V gene is TRBV9, the J gene TRBJ2-3; 8 bases map to TRBD1. This CDR3 is 15 amino acids long. Losses at the gene ends were 3 bases for V and 4 bases for J; bases not matched to a gene: 7. CDR1 is SGDLS, CDR2 YYNGEE, per germline. The chain's CDR3 is CASSATPGGADTQYF. CDR3 sequence (DNA): TGTGCCAGCAGCGCAACTCCAGGGGGCGCAGATACGCAGTATTTT.

The chain carries TRBV11-2 and TRBJ2-1; 9 bases match TRBD2. Germline lookup yields CDR1 SGHAT and CDR2 FQNNGV. V shed 7 bases and J 4 bases; nucleotides not matched to a gene: 5. The CDR3 length is 14 residues. CDR3 coding DNA: TGTGCCAGCACCCAGCGGGGGGAGTACAATGAGCAGTTCTTC. Translated, it gives CASTQRGEYNEQFF.

The chain links TRBV28 to TRBJ1-2, with D perhaps matching TRBD1 (5 bases). Germline V gives CDR1 MDHEN, CDR2 SYDVKM. V gave up 5 bases and J gave up 7 bases, with 11 bases separating them. This CDR3 has 12 amino acids. CDR3: CASSGSRAGYTF. The CDR3 DNA is TGTGCCAGCAGTGGGTCCAGGGCTGGCTACACCTTC.

The chain carries TRBV5-1 and TRBJ1-6; maybe TRBD1 (6 bases). The V gene's germline CDR1 is SGHRS and CDR2 YFSETQ. The CDR3 length is 14 residues. V dropped 5 bases and J dropped 10 bases, with 16 bases sitting between them. As DNA, the CDR3 is TGCGCCAGCAGTCCATCGGGACAATTCTCACCCCTCCACTTT. The encoded protein is CASSPSGQFSPLHF.

This chain links TRBV9 with TRBJ2-3; D might be TRBD2 (6 bases). CDR1 is SGDLS, CDR2 YYNGEE, per germline. This CDR3 has 15 amino acids. Trimming shortened V by 2 bases and J by 0 bases, and 10 bases separated the two germline ends. The CDR3 DNA sequence: TGTGCCAGCAGCGTCGCGGGGATTAGCACAGATACGCAGTATTTT. It codes for CASSVAGISTDTQYF.

The V gene is TRBV3-1 (or the pseudogene TRBV3-2), the J gene TRBJ1-3; 9 nucleotides agree with TRBD1. The V segment lost 4 bases and the J segment 2 bases; nucleotides outside the gene matches: 6. This CDR3 spans 16 amino acids. Per germline, CDR1 LGHDT and CDR2 YNNKEL (reference sequence). The CDR3 nucleotides are TGTGCCAGCAGCCGCGGACAGGGGTCCGCTGGAAACACCATATATTTT. Translating it yields CASSRGQGSAGNTIYF.

For the CDR3, the DNA is TGTGCCAGCAGCGTATTAGCGGGGGGGGGAGCCCCTAACATTCAGTACTTC. This codes for CASSVLAGGGAPNIQYF. The chain couples TRBV9 to TRBJ2-4; 11 bases are shared with TRBD2. Germline loops: CDR1 SGDLS, CDR2 YYNGEE. The length of the CDR3 is 17 residues. V trimming: 1 base; J trimming: 7 bases; junction bases outside the gene matches: 10.

Written as DNA, the CDR3 is TGCGCCAGCAGTGAGACGGGACAGGGGCGGAACACAGATACGCAGTATTTT. As protein: CASSETGQGRNTDTQYF. The rearrangement uses TRBV10-1 and TRBJ2-3, with 10 bases matching TRBD1. V lost 2 bases, J lost 2 bases, and 7 bases stayed unmatched. Germline V gene sequence: CDR1 WNHNN, CDR2 SYGVQD (reference sequence). This CDR3 has 17 amino acids.

The V gene is TRBV5-1, the J gene TRBJ1-1; no reliable D call. Germline-derived CDR1 and CDR2 are SGHRS and YFSETQ. The germline V and J ends were trimmed by 4 bases and 7 bases, with 17 bases remaining between them. The CDR3 spans 14 residues. CDR3 DNA sequence: TGCGCCAGCAGCCCCCAGGCGTCCGGAGGTGAAGCTTTCTTT. This gives the protein CASSPQASGGEAFF.

The chain is built from TRBV28 and TRBJ1-2; a weak D match, TRBD1 (6 bases). Germline V CDR1 and CDR2: MDHEN, SYDVKM. The V end was cut by 5 bases, the J end by 5 bases, with 18 bases between. The CDR3 totals 15 residues. The CDR3: CASSRTDLALYGYTF. CDR3 nucleotides: TGTGCCAGCAGTAGGACAGACCTTGCCCTTTATGGCTACACCTTC.

The genes are TRBV9 and TRBJ1-6; D is unclear. V lost 3 bases to trimming and J lost 0 bases, with 7 bases between them. Germline V gene lookup returns CDR1 SGDLS and CDR2 YYNGEE. This CDR3 region has 15 residues. The CDR3 sequence is CASSESSSYNSPLHF. In nucleotides, the CDR3 is TGTGCCAGCAGCGAGTCGAGCTCCTATAATTCACCCCTCCACTTT. Based on the CDR3 plus reference TRBV9 and TRBJ1-6, the full variable domain is DSGVTQTPKHLITATGQRVTLRCSPRSGDLSVYWYQQSLDQGLQFLIQYYNGEERAKGNILERFSAQQFPDLHSELNLSSLELGDSALYFCASSESSSYNSPLHFGNGTRLTVT.

This chain joins TRBV6-5 and TRBJ2-7, with TRBD2 matching 7 bases. The CDR3 is 15 amino acids. Trimming removed 9 bases from V and 0 bases from J; junction bases left unmatched: 11. Germline values: CDR1 MNHEY, CDR2 SVGAGI. Written as DNA, the CDR3 is TGTGCCAGTATCCTAGCGCGGGGGAGCTCCTACGAGCAGTACTTC. Protein sequence: CASILARGSSYEQYF.

This chain joins TRBV29-1 and TRBJ1-2; perhaps TRBD1 as D (5 bases). V was clipped by 1 base and J by 4 bases, with 10 bases between them. CDR3 size: 13 residues. Germline V gives CDR1 SQVTM, CDR2 ANQGSEA. The CDR3 here is CSVEGGSSYGYTF. The CDR3 DNA reads as TGCAGCGTTGAAGGGGGCTCTTCCTATGGCTACACCTTC.

This chain links TRBV11-2 with TRBJ1-6; TRBD1 matches at 8 bases. Germline lookup yields CDR1 SGHAT and CDR2 FQNNGV. CDR3 length: 16 amino acids. The V and J ends lost 6 bases and 9 bases, in that order; junction bases with no gene match: 13. The CDR3 DNA reads as TGTGCCAGCAGGGCCAGGACAGGGATGACCGGTTCACCCCTCCACTTT. Protein sequence: CASRARTGMTGSPLHF.

The chain links TRBV28 to TRBJ1-4, with TRBD1 as a possible D gene (6 bases). The CDR3 is made up of 14 amino acids. Germline-derived CDR1 and CDR2 are MDHEN and SYDVKM. Trimming shortened V by 2 bases and J by 7 bases, and 11 bases separated the two germline ends. The CDR3 coding sequence is TGTGCCAGCAGTTTAGGGGGCCGATTTGAAAAACTGTTTTTT. Translation: CASSLGGRFEKLFF.

The DNA for the CDR3 is TGCGCCAGCAGCTTGGACCATAGCGGGGGGGCAACCGGGGAGCTGTTTTTT. Protein product: CASSLDHSGGATGELFF. The chain couples TRBV5-1 to TRBJ2-2, with 11 bases lining up with TRBD2. The CDR3 extends over 17 amino acids. The J segment lost 5 bases and the V segment lost 0 bases, leaving 6 bases of the junction unmatched. Germline-derived CDR1 and CDR2 are SGHRS and YFSETQ.

The V call is TRBV11-3, the J call TRBJ2-7, with a possible D match to TRBD1 (5 bases). From germline, CDR1 is SGHNT and CDR2 YENEEA. V lost 1 base to trimming and J lost 2 bases, with 9 bases between them. The CDR3 runs to 14 residues. CDR3 sequence (DNA): TGTGCCAGCAGCTTAGCCTGGGGCCCCTACGAGCAGTACTTC. It codes for CASSLAWGPYEQYF.

V usage is TRBV4-1 and J usage is TRBJ2-3; possibly TRBD2 for D (5 bases). Germline CDR1 MGHRA, CDR2 YSYEKL. V was clipped by 0 bases and J by 5 bases, with 12 bases between them. The CDR3 spans 15 residues. CDR3 in amino acids: CASSQEGPREDTQYF. The CDR3 nucleotides are TGCGCCAGCAGCCAAGAAGGGCCCCGGGAAGATACGCAGTATTTT.

The chain employs TRBV7-2 and TRBJ2-1; unclear D gene. There are 15 residues in the CDR3. Trimming took off 4 bases at V and 3 bases at J, with 13 bases between the two ends. Germline V gene data show CDR1 as SGHTA and CDR2 as FQGNSA. The CDR3 sequence is CASSWFHADYNEQFF. CDR3 sequence (DNA): TGTGCCAGCAGCTGGTTTCATGCGGACTACAATGAGCAGTTCTTC.

This clone was recorded a few times. The chain has TRBV5-1 and TRBJ2-7, with D perhaps TRBD2 (5 bases). The V gene's germline CDR1 is SGHRS and CDR2 YFSETQ. The CDR3 extends over 13 amino acids. Trimming cost V 5 bases and J 3 bases, with 12 bases left between them. The CDR3 sequence: CASSQRVDYEQYF. CDR3 DNA: TGCGCCAGCAGTCAGAGGGTGGACTACGAGCAGTACTTC.

The genes are TRBV3-1 (or the pseudogene TRBV3-2) and TRBJ1-1; 8 nucleotides align to TRBD1. V gave up 1 base and J gave up 3 bases; unmatched junction bases: 4. The CDR3 contains 15 residues. Germline loops: CDR1 LGHDT, CDR2 YNNKEL (reference sequence). The chain's CDR3 is CASSQAQGADTEAFF. The CDR3 nucleotides read TGTGCCAGCAGCCAAGCCCAGGGGGCGGACACTGAAGCTTTCTTT.

The chain links TRBV12-3 or TRBV12-4 to TRBJ1-1; D is unresolved. Trimming removed 3 bases from V and 1 base from J, with 6 bases in between. CDR3 length: 13 residues. This CDR3 is CASSFRENTEAFF. In DNA, the CDR3 is TGTGCCAGCAGTTTTAGAGAGAACACTGAAGCTTTCTTT.

J is TRBJ2-5 and V is TRBV7-2; a weak D match, TRBD1 (6 bases). The CDR3 length is 15 residues. From germline, CDR1 is SGHTA and CDR2 FQGNSA. Between the trimmed V and J ends, which lost 1 base and 3 bases, there was a span of 12 bases. This CDR3 reads CASSLGGGPEETQYF. DNA for the CDR3: TGTGCCAGCAGCTTAGGAGGGGGTCCTGAAGAGACCCAGTACTTC.

This clone was found a few times. This chain connects TRBV27 to TRBJ2-7; D uncertain. Germline V CDR1 and CDR2: MNHEY, SMNVEV (reference sequence). The V gene lost 6 bases and the J gene lost 3 bases, with 6 bases spanning the gap. This CDR3 is 11 amino acids long. The CDR3 is CASRENYEQYF. In nucleotides, the CDR3 is TGTGCCAGCAGGGAGAACTACGAGCAGTACTTC.

Worth noting for this clone: This sequence may be a read error, since a much larger clone differs from it by one base. The rearrangement links TRBV6-5 to TRBJ1-1, with 9 bases matching TRBD1. CDR1 is MNHEY and CDR2 is SVGAGI in the germline V gene. V trimming: 6 bases; J trimming: 2 bases; junction bases outside the gene matches: 1. The CDR3 runs 13 residues. CDR3 protein: CASRDRGNTEAFF. The CDR3 region has the DNA TGTGCCAGCAGGGACAGGGGCAACACTGAAGCTTTCTTT.